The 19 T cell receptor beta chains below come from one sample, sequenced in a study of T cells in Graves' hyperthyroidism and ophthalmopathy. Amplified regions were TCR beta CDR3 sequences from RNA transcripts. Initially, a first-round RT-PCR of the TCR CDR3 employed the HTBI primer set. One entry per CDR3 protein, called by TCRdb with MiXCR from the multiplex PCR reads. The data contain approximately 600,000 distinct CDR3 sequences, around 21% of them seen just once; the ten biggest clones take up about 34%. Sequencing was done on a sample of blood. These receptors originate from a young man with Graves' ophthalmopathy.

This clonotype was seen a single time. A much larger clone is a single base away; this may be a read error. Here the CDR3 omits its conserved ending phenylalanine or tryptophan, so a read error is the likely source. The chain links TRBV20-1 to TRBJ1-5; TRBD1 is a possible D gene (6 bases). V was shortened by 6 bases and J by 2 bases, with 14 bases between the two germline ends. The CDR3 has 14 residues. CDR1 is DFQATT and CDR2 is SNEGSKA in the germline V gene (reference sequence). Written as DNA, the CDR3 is TGCAGTGCCTCCACAGGGTCTCGCAATCAGCCCCAGCATCTT. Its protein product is CSASTGSRNQPQHL.

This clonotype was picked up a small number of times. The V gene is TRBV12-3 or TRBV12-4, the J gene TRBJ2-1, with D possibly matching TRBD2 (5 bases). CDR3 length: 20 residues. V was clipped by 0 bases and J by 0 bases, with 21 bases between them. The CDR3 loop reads CASSLARWRAATSSYNEQFF. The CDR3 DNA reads TGTGCCAGCAGTTTAGCGCGATGGCGGGCTGCCACCAGCTCCTACAATGAGCAGTTCTTC.

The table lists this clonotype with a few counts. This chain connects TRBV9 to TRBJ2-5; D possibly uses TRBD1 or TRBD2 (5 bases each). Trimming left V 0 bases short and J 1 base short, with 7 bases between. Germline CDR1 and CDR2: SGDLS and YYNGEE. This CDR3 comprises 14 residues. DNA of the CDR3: TGTGCCAGCAGCGTAGCGGGGACCCAAGAGACCCAGTACTTC. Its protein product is CASSVAGTQETQYF.

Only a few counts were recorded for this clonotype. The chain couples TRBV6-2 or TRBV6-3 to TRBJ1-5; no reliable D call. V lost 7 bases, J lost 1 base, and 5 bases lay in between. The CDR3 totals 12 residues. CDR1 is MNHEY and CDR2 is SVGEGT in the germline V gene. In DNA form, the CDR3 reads TGTGCCAGCACCTCGAGCAATCAGCCCCAGCATTTT. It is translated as CASTSSNQPQHF.

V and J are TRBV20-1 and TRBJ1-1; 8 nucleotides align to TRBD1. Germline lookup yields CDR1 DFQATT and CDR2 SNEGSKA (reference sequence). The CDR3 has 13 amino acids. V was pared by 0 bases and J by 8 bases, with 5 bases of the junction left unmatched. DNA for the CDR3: TGCAGTGCTAGAGATGTTGGGGACAGGGAAGCTTTCTTT. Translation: CSARDVGDREAFF.

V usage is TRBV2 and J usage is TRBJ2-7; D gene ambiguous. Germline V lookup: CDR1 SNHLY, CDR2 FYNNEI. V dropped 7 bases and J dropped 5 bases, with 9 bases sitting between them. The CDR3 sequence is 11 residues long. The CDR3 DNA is TGTGCCAGCAAAGATTTCGACGAGCAGTACTTC. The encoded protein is CASKDFDEQYF.

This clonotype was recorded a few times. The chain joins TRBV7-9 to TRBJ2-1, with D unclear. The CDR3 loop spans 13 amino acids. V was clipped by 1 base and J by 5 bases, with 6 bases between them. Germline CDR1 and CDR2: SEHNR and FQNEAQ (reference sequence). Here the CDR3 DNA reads TGTGCCAGCAGCTTAGTTACTGACAATGAGCAGTTCTTC. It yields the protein CASSLVTDNEQFF.

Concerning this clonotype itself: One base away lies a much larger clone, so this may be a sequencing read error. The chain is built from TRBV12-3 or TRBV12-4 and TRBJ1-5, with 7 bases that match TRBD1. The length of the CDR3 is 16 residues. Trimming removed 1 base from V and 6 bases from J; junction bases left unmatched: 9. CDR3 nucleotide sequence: TGTGCCAGCAGTTTAGGGACCAGGGGGTGCAGTCAGCCCCAGCATTTT. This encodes CASSLGTRGCSQPQHF.

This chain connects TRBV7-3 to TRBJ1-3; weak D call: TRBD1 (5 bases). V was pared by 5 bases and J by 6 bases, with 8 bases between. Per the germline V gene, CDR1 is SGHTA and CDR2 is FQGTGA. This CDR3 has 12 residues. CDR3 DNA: TGTGCCAGCAGCGCGGACACAAACACCATATATTTT. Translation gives CASSADTNTIYF.

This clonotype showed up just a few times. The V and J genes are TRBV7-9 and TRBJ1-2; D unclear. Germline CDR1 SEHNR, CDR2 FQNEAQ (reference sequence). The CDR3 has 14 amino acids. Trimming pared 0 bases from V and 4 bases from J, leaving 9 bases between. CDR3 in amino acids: CASSLAGGLYGYTF. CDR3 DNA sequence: TGTGCCAGCAGCTTAGCGGGCGGGCTCTATGGCTACACCTTC.

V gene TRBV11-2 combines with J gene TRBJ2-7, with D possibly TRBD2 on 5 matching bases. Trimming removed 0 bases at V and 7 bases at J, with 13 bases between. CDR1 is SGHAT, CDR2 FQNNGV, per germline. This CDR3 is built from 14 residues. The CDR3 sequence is CASSLDGKLREQYF. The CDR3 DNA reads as TGTGCCAGCAGCTTAGACGGGAAGTTACGGGAGCAGTACTTC. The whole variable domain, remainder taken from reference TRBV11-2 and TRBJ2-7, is EAGVAQSPRYKIIEKRQSVAFWCNPISGHATLYWYQQILGQGPKLLIQFQNNGVVDDSQLPKDRFSAERLKGVDSTLKIQPAKLEDSAVYLCASSLDGKLREQYFGPGTRLTVT.

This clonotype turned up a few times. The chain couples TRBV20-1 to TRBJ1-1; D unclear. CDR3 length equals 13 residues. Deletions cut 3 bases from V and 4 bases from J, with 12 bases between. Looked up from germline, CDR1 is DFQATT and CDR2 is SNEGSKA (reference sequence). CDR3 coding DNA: TGCAGTGCTAGGGCATGGGGTGGCACTGAAGCTTTCTTT. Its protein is CSARAWGGTEAFF.

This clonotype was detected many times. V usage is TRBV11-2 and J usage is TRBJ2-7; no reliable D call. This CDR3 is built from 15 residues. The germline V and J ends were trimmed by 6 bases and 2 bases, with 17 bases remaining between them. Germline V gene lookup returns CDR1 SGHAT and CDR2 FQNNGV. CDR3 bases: TGTGCCAGCAGATCTACCAAGATTCTCCCCTACGAGCAGTACTTC. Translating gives CASRSTKILPYEQYF.

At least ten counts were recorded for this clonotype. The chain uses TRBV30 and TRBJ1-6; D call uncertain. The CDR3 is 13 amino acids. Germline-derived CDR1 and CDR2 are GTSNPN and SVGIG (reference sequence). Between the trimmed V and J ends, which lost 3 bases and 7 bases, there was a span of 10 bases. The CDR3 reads CAWRDQWNSPLHF. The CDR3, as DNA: TGTGCCTGGAGAGACCAATGGAATTCACCCCTCCACTTT.

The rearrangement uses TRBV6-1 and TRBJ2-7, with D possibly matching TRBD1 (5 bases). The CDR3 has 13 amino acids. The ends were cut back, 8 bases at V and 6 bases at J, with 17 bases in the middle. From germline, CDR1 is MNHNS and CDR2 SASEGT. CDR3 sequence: CASDDVYRSEQYF. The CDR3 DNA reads TGTGCCAGCGACGACGTTTACAGGAGCGAGCAGTACTTC.

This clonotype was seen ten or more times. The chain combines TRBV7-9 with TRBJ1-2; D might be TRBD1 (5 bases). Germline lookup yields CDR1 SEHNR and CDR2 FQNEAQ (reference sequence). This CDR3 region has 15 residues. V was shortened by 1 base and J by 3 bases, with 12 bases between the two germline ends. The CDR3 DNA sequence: TGTGCCAGCAGCTTAGGGGCGGCAGGGTACTATGGCTACACCTTC. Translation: CASSLGAAGYYGYTF. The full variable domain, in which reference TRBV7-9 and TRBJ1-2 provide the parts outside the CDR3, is DTGVSQNPRHKITKRGQNVTFRCDPISEHNRLYWYRQTLGQGPEFLTYFQNEAQLEKSRLLSDRFSAERPKGSFSTLEIQRTEQGDSAMYLCASSLGAAGYYGYTFGSGTRLTVV.

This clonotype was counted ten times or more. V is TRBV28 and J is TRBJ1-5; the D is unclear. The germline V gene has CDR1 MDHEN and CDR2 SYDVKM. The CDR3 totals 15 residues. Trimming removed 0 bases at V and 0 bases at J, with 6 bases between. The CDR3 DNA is TGTGCCAGCAGTTTATGGGTAAATAGCAATCAGCCCCAGCATTTT. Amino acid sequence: CASSLWVNSNQPQHF.

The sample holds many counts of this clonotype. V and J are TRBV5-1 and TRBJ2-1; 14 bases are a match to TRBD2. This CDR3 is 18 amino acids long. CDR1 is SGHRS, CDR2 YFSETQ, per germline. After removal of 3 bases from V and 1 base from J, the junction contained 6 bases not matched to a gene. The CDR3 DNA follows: TGCGCCAGCAGCTGGGGACTAGCGGGAGTGAGGTCCTACAATGAGCAGTTCTTC. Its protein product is CASSWGLAGVRSYNEQFF.

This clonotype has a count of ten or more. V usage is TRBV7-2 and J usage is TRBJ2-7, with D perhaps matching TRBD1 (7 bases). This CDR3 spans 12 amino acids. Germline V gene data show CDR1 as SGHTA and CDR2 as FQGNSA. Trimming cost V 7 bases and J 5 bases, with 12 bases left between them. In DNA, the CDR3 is TGTGCCAGCACCGGAGGGGGCGACGAGCAGTACTTC. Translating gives CASTGGGDEQYF.